The rows below give T cell receptor beta chains drawn from one sample of a study of shared T cell receptors in the human thymus. TCRdb's table, derived via immunoSEQ multiplex PCR, lists solely in-frame clones and lacks some. The table lists fewer than 700,000 clones, roughly 90% of them singletons. These same data were also listed under a study on human thymus T cells.

Sequencing was performed on thymocytes. These receptors all stem from a boy under three years old with a congenital heart defect. CDR3s include the opening cysteine and the closing phenylalanine or tryptophan. Each record gives: D gene, J gene, V gene, clone size, CDR3 protein, CDR3 DNA. D genes are given only for firm matches. Clone size is given for some rows only: seen once, a few or many times, or a class if the clone is expanded.

>TRBD2|TRBJ2-5|TRBV30|.
CAWRTPSGPKETQYF
TGTGCCTGGCGAACCCCTAGCGGGCCAAAAGAGACCCAGTACTTC
>TRBD2|TRBJ2-7|TRBV4-2|.
CASSQDRLAGPTYEQYF
TGTGCCAGCAGCCAAGATCGCCTAGCGGGACCCACCTACGAGCAGTACTTC
>.|TRBJ2-5|TRBV4-3|.
CASSQRGGETQYF
TGCGCCAGCAGCCAGAGGGGAGGAGAGACCCAGTACTTC
>.|TRBJ2-5|TRBV10-1|few
CASSEAQGTQYF
TGCGCCAGCAGTGAGGCCCAGGGGACCCAGTACTTC
>TRBD1|TRBJ1-3|TRBV7-8|.
CASSHGTVRLGGNTIYF
TGTGCCAGCAGCCACGGGACAGTTAGATTAGGTGGAAACACCATATATTTT
>.|TRBJ2-7|TRBV7-9|.
CASSSGWDTDVYEQYF
TGTGCCAGCAGCTCCGGGTGGGACACCGACGTCTACGAGCAGTACTTC
>TRBD2|TRBJ2-1|TRBV5-1|.
CASSLGGSGVLNEQFF
TGCGCCAGCAGCCTTGGAGGTAGCGGGGTCCTCAATGAGCAGTTCTTC
>.|TRBJ2-7|TRBV27|.
CASSLNDYSPSYEQYF
TGTGCCAGCAGTTTAAATGACTATTCCCCCTCCTACGAGCAGTACTTC
>.|TRBJ2-4|TRBV14|.
CASSLYGGGLGRDIQYF
TGTGCCAGCAGCCTATATGGCGGAGGGCTGGGAAGGGACATTCAGTACTTC
>.|TRBJ2-1|TRBV6-5|.
CASSYLGFNDEQFF
TGTGCCAGCAGTTACTTGGGCTTTAACGATGAGCAGTTCTTC
>.|TRBJ1-2|TRBV29-1|.
CSLGADYGYTF
TGCAGCCTGGGCGCCGACTATGGCTACACCTTC
>.|TRBJ2-7|TRBV7-9|.
CASSHGGQLAYEQYF
TGTGCCAGCAGTCACGGGGGACAGCTTGCCTACGAGCAGTACTTC
>TRBD1|TRBJ2-3|TRBV14|.
CASSQEVPGQGLGYTDTQYF
TGTGCCAGCAGCCAAGAAGTACCGGGACAGGGTTTGGGATACACAGATACGCAGTATTTT
>.|TRBJ2-1|TRBV28|.
CASNLSGESYNEQFF
TGTGCCAGCAACTTATCCGGAGAATCCTACAATGAGCAGTTCTTC
>.|TRBJ2-7|TRBV19|.
CASSPHPVQGRMGYEQYF
TGTGCCAGTAGTCCCCACCCGGTACAGGGTAGAATGGGATACGAGCAGTACTTC
>TRBD1|TRBJ2-2|TRBV15|.
CATSRAPDRRNTGELFF
TGTGCCACCAGCAGAGCCCCGGACAGGAGGAACACCGGGGAGCTGTTTTTT
>.|TRBJ1-1|TRBV29-1|.
CSVEGGVLILDTEAFF
TGCAGCGTTGAAGGGGGCGTTCTAATTTTAGACACTGAAGCTTTCTTT